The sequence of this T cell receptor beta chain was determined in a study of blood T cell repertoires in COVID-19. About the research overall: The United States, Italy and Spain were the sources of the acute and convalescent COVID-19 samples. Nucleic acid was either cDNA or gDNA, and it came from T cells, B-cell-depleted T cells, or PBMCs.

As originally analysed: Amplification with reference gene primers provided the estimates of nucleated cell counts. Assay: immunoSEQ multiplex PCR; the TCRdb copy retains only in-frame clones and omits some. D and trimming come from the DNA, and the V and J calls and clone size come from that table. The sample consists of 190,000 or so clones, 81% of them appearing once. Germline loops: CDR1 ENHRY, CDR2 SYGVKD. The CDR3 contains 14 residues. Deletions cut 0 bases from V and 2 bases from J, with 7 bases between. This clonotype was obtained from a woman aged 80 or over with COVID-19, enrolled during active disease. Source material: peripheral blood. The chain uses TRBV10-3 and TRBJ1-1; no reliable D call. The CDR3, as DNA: TGTGCCATCAGTGAGTCAGCGGGAAACACTGAAGCTTTCTTT. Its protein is CAISESAGNTEAFF.